Below, 11 T cell receptor beta chains from the same sample are listed, as sequenced in a study of cytomegalovirus exposure and HLA in healthy donors (dated 2017 in TCRdb). The library was prepared using the immunoSEQ multiplex PCR assay. For the multiplex PCR, a mixture combining 60 forward primers for TCR Vbeta segments and 13 reverse primers for TCR Jbeta segments was used. The table comes from immuneACCESS by way of TCRdb, which keeps in-frame sequences with V and J called. Part of the clones is missing from these tables; in studies checked, under half for an unresolved V gene and the rest for unknown reasons. This sample lists 200,000 to 250,000 clones; approximately 82% were detected once. The top ten clones comprise less than 8.5% of the sample. Sequenced input: PBMCs. The receptors stem from an older woman in good health and CMV-seropositive.

The chain links TRBV28 to TRBJ1-3, with D unclear. The germline V gene encodes CDR1 MDHEN and CDR2 SYDVKM. The CDR3 sequence is 12 residues long. Trimming cost V 3 bases and J 4 bases, with 4 bases left between them. The CDR3 protein is CASSFQGNTIYF. The DNA of the CDR3 is TGTGCCAGCAGTTTCCAAGGAAACACCATATATTTT.

The V gene is TRBV29-1, the J gene TRBJ1-1, with D unclear. The CDR3 consists of 14 residues. The germline V gene has CDR1 SQVTM and CDR2 ANQGSEA. Trimming took 4 bases from V and 0 from J, leaving 12 bases between them. This CDR3 reads CSVVNRTMNTEAFF. The CDR3 DNA sequence: TGCAGCGTTGTAAATCGGACTATGAACACTGAAGCTTTCTTT.

The J gene is TRBJ2-2, the V gene TRBV6-5; tentative D call: TRBD2 (6 bases). Trimming pared 5 bases from V and 0 bases from J, leaving 10 bases between. Germline-derived CDR1 and CDR2 are MNHEY and SVGAGI. CDR3 size: 15 residues. In nucleotides, the CDR3 is TGTGCCAGCAGTAACGGACTACCGAACACCGGGGAGCTGTTTTTT. Its translation: CASSNGLPNTGELFF.

V and J are TRBV18 and TRBJ2-2, with no clear D. Germline CDR1 is KGHSH and CDR2 is LQKENI. V lost 4 bases, J lost 4 bases, and 10 bases lay in between. The CDR3 contains 14 residues. In nucleotides, the CDR3 is TGTGCCAGCTCACATGCGTATAGCACCGGGGAGCTGTTTTTT. It translates to CASSHAYSTGELFF.

The chain couples TRBV6-1 to TRBJ1-1; maybe TRBD1 (6 bases). The CDR3 totals 17 residues. CDR1 is MNHNS, CDR2 SASEGT, per germline. The V gene lost 3 bases and the J gene lost 4 bases, with 21 bases spanning the gap. CDR3 in amino acids: CASSDPTGRLSSTEAFF. The CDR3 nucleotides read TGTGCCAGCAGTGACCCCACAGGGAGATTGTCCTCCACTGAAGCTTTCTTT.

This chain connects TRBV7-9 to TRBJ1-5; 10 positions agree with TRBD1. Germline lookup yields CDR1 SEHNR and CDR2 FQNEAQ (reference sequence). Losses at the gene ends were 1 base for V and 0 bases for J; bases not matched to a gene: 6. The CDR3 is 18 residues long. Written as DNA, the CDR3 is TGTGCCAGCAGCTTAGTCGGGACAGGGGCATATAGCAATCAGCCCCAGCATTTT. Translating gives CASSLVGTGAYSNQPQHF.

The rearrangement uses TRBV14 and TRBJ1-1; 7 bases map to TRBD1. The ends lost 3 bases at V and 10 bases at J; junction bases unmatched: 5. Germline V lookup: CDR1 SGHDN, CDR2 FVKESK. CDR3 length equals 12 residues. The CDR3 nucleotides read TGTGCCAGCAGCCACACAGGGGTAGGAGCTTTCTTT. Translating gives CASSHTGVGAFF.

The CDR3 bases are TGTGCCAGCAGTGATCACAGACTAGCCGACGGGAATGAGCAGTTCTTC. Translation gives CASSDHRLADGNEQFF. The V gene is TRBV6-4, the J gene TRBJ2-1; 7 nucleotides agree with TRBD2. Trimming at V came to 3 bases and at J to 7 bases, leaving 12 bases not matched to a gene. The CDR3 sequence is 16 residues long. Germline V gene lookup returns CDR1 MRHNA and CDR2 SNTAGT.

This chain links TRBV9 with TRBJ2-7; 10 bases are a match to TRBD2. This CDR3 contains 14 residues. CDR1 and CDR2 from the germline V gene are SGDLS and YYNGEE. After removal of 1 base from V and 4 bases from J, the junction contained 2 bases not matched to a gene. Here the CDR3 reads CASSVLAGDYEQYF. The CDR3 bases are TGTGCCAGCAGCGTACTAGCGGGAGATTACGAGCAGTACTTC.

J is TRBJ2-2 and V is TRBV18; TRBD1 might be the D (6 bases). V was shortened by 2 bases and J by 0 bases, with 10 bases between the two germline ends. This CDR3 contains 16 residues. CDR1 KGHSH and CDR2 LQKENI come from the germline V gene. The CDR3: CASSPKTGTNTGELFF. The CDR3, as DNA: TGTGCCAGCTCACCAAAAACAGGGACGAACACCGGGGAGCTGTTTTTT.

As DNA, the CDR3 is TGTGCCAGTAGTATCGAGGGCCATCAGCCCCAGCATTTT. This translates into CASSIEGHQPQHF. This chain links TRBV19 with TRBJ1-5; D gene unclear. V was cut by 3 bases and J by 5 bases, with 8 bases left in between. The CDR3 runs 13 residues. Germline assignment: CDR1 LNHDA and CDR2 SQIVND (reference sequence).